A selection of T cell receptor beta chains follows, all from one sample in a study of T cell changes during pregnancy in multiple sclerosis. TCRdb's table, derived via immunoSEQ multiplex PCR, lists solely in-frame clones and lacks some. The repertoire holds 95,000 to 100,000 clones, with around 92% as singletons. The specimen comprised peripheral blood, sampled in the second trimester of pregnancy. These receptors were collected from a female donor with multiple sclerosis, enrolled in a pregnancy study. The CDR3 runs from the conserved cysteine through the conserved F or W.

length: 16
J: TRBJ2-3
V: TRBV5-6
CDR3: CASSLYGQASLDTQYF

length: 15
J: TRBJ2-1
V: TRBV11-3
CDR3: CASSSGGDSYNEQFF

length: 13
J: TRBJ2-7
V: TRBV6-1
CDR3: CASSEAGDYEQYF

length: 16
J: TRBJ1-1
V: TRBV29-1
CDR3: CSAEVVAGGLNTEAFF

length: 16
J: TRBJ2-1
V: TRBV7-9
CDR3: CASSQVAGGIYNEQFF

length: 14
J: TRBJ2-1
V: TRBV19
CDR3: CASSMREEYNEQFF

length: 17
J: TRBJ2-1
V: TRBV29-1
CDR3: CSVTGLAGAGSYNEQFF

length: 15
J: TRBJ2-1
V: TRBV19
CDR3: CASSTGTRGYNEQFF

length: 14
J: TRBJ1-5
V: TRBV6-1
CDR3: CASSERERVQPQHF

length: 14
J: TRBJ2-3
V: TRBV10-3
CDR3: CAISAGGATDTQYF

length: 14
J: TRBJ1-1
V: TRBV7-9
CDR3: CASSLESGGTEAFF

length: 13
J: TRBJ2-1
V: TRBV18
CDR3: CASSPAGGGEQFF

length: 21
J: TRBJ2-1
V: TRBV4-3
CDR3: CASSQLIGGLAKISSYNEQFF

length: 13
J: TRBJ2-3
V: TRBV27
CDR3: CASRPDRPDTQYF

length: 15
J: TRBJ2-1
V: TRBV5-5
CDR3: CASSIGLAGVGRQFF

length: 17
J: TRBJ2-2
V: TRBV5-4
CDR3: CASSLELAGVRTGELFF

length: 16
J: TRBJ2-2
V: TRBV5-1
CDR3: CASSLGGEGNTGELFF

length: 12
J: TRBJ1-5
V: TRBV29-1
CDR3: CSGKTEGQPQHF

length: 18
J: TRBJ2-1
V: TRBV2
CDR3: CASSRLTAGKSWQNEQFF

length: 15
J: TRBJ1-5
V: TRBV7-8
CDR3: CASSPQGGWGQPQHF

length: 14
J: TRBJ2-7
V: TRBV11-3
CDR3: CASSLQGSSYEQYF

length: 16
J: TRBJ2-1
V: TRBV9
CDR3: CASSVGGTSGHNEQFF

length: 13
J: TRBJ2-5
V: TRBV7-9
CDR3: CASSFPGGETQYF

length: 15
J: TRBJ2-5
V: TRBV18
CDR3: CASSPSTGGKETQYF

length: 15
J: TRBJ2-3
V: TRBV28
CDR3: CASSFPGAPGDTQYF

length: 16
J: TRBJ1-5
V: TRBV2
CDR3: CASSLGTGVLPWPQHF

length: 15
J: TRBJ1-2
V: TRBV28
CDR3: CASSLRTGGGSGYTF

length: 15
J: TRBJ1-2
V: TRBV19
CDR3: CASSPGQGALSGYTF

length: 16
J: TRBJ1-1
V: TRBV9
CDR3: CASTDGGSSRNTEAFF

length: 14
J: TRBJ1-5
V: TRBV6-5
CDR3: CASSYRGGNQPQHF

length: 16
J: TRBJ2-3
V: TRBV6-4
CDR3: CASSVLPGLPMDTQYF

length: 16
J: TRBJ2-7
V: TRBV4-2
CDR3: CASSQDLAGGSYEQYF

length: 15
J: TRBJ2-2
V: TRBV5-1
CDR3: CASSSGLSNTGELFF

length: 14
J: TRBJ2-3
V: TRBV27
CDR3: CASSLTSSPDTQYF

length: 13
J: TRBJ2-1
V: TRBV27
CDR3: CASSLGTGLEQFF

length: 15
J: TRBJ2-7
V: TRBV4-2
CDR3: CASSQAKAGPYEQYF

length: 15
J: TRBJ2-7
V: TRBV2
CDR3: CASKERRDSLREQYF

length: 14
J: TRBJ1-5
V: TRBV6-1
CDR3: CASSEGQGNQPQHF

length: 11
J: TRBJ2-1
V: TRBV7-2
CDR3: CASSRTSEQFF

length: 14
J: TRBJ2-1
V: TRBV27
CDR3: CASSSLAGLNEQFF

length: 12
J: TRBJ2-7
V: TRBV7-9
CDR3: CASSPTRGEQYF

length: 14
J: TRBJ2-2
V: TRBV10-3
CDR3: CATSPGGNTGELFF

length: 15
J: TRBJ2-1
V: TRBV5-1
CDR3: CASSLAATSPNEQFF

length: 15
J: TRBJ1-2
V: TRBV19
CDR3: CASSQTRQGVNGYTF

length: 13
J: TRBJ2-7
V: TRBV6-5
CDR3: CASRLAGGHEQYF

length: 15
J: TRBJ2-7
V: TRBV6-1
CDR3: CASSKPGQGAHEQYF

length: 15
J: TRBJ2-7
V: TRBV6-6
CDR3: CASIGGVTGVWEQYF

length: 15
J: TRBJ2-7
V: TRBV7-2
CDR3: CASRAAFPGGSEQYF

length: 15
J: TRBJ1-5
V: TRBV30
CDR3: CAWSVRQGANQPQHF

length: 14
J: TRBJ2-2
V: TRBV7-7
CDR3: CASSPTGVNGELFF

length: 14
J: TRBJ2-1
V: TRBV19
CDR3: CATRTGATYNEQFF